This T cell receptor beta chain was sequenced for a study of monozygotic twins with inflammatory bowel disease. Study results and caveats: The analysis yielded no support for one strong signal or clonotype associated with IBD.

From its re-call of the 5' RACE reads, TCRdb lists each CDR3 protein once, without DNA. This specimen shows some 170,000 distinct CDR3 sequences; the ten leading clones hold about 2.4%. The germline CDR1 and CDR2 sequences are SGHTA and FQGNSA. The CDR3 runs 14 residues. As regards this clonotype: What it binds is not known.

The sample taken for sequencing was blood. The rearrangement links TRBV7-2 to TRBJ2-7; TCRdb's D call of TRBD1 is untestable without DNA. The TCR originated in a human donor with ulcerative colitis or Crohn's disease, or a healthy co-twin of an affected twin (not recorded which). This chain's CDR3 is CASTPGAGAYEQYF.